Below are 26 T cell receptor beta chains sequenced from a single sample in a study of cytomegalovirus exposure and HLA in healthy donors. Primers included in the PCR were 60 Vbeta and 13 Jbeta primers. Measured with immunoSEQ multiplex PCR; TCRdb has only the in-frame clones, and not every one. Seen here are 150,000 to 200,000 clones, approximately 84% observed once, and the top ten hold around 5%. The sequenced material came from PBMCs. These receptors were taken from a girl aged 5-17 years in good health and CMV-seropositive.

The chain has TRBV7-3 and TRBJ1-1, with D unresolved. Germline V gives CDR1 SGHTA, CDR2 FQGTGA. The V end lost 5 bases, the J end lost 5 bases, and 15 bases lay between the germline ends. The CDR3 is made up of 14 amino acids. CDR3 DNA: TGTGCCAGCAGCCTGTGGACTCTTCGGACTGAAGCTTTCTTT. Residues: CASSLWTLRTEAFF.

The gene calls are TRBV7-9 and TRBJ2-7; 8 nucleotides line up with TRBD1. J lost 5 bases, V lost 0 bases, and 9 bases had no gene match. From germline, CDR1 is SEHNR and CDR2 FQNEAQ (reference sequence). The CDR3 runs 16 residues. In nucleotides, the CDR3 is TGTGCCAGCAGCTTAGCCGTGCGGGACAGGTTCGACGAGCAGTACTTC. It encodes CASSLAVRDRFDEQYF. Full variable domain (missing parts from reference TRBV7-9 and TRBJ2-7): DTGVSQNPRHKITKRGQNVTFRCDPISEHNRLYWYRQTLGQGPEFLTYFQNEAQLEKSRLLSDRFSAERPKGSFSTLEIQRTEQGDSAMYLCASSLAVRDRFDEQYFGPGTRLTVT.

The V call is TRBV19, the J call TRBJ2-1; possible D gene TRBD2, 7 bases. This CDR3 spans 14 amino acids. Trimming shortened V by 6 bases and J by 4 bases, and 13 bases separated the two germline ends. The germline gives CDR1 LNHDA, CDR2 SQIVND (reference sequence). CDR3 sequence reads: CASSWGGHYNEQFF. CDR3 coding DNA: TGTGCCAGTAGCTGGGGGGGGCATTACAATGAGCAGTTCTTC.

This clone was counted a single time. This chain connects TRBV6-1 to TRBJ2-1; 7 nucleotides align to TRBD1. Trimming cost V 7 bases and J 0 bases; bases outside gene matches: 3. The CDR3 has 14 amino acids. Germline CDR1 reads MNHNS; CDR2 reads SASEGT. The CDR3 sequence: CASTDRSSYNEQFF. The DNA of the CDR3 is TGTGCCAGCACGGACAGGAGCTCCTACAATGAGCAGTTCTTC.

This clone was seen only once. The chain employs TRBV2 and TRBJ1-1; D is ambiguous. Per germline, CDR1 SNHLY and CDR2 FYNNEI. The V end was cut by 7 bases, the J end by 1 base, with 4 bases between. The length of the CDR3 is 11 residues. The DNA for the CDR3 is TGTGCCAGCACGGGGAACACTGAAGCTTTCTTT. It yields the protein CASTGNTEAFF.

The rearrangement joins TRBV6-4 to TRBJ1-1; D gene unclear. Germline loops: CDR1 MRHNA, CDR2 SNTAGT. The CDR3 extends over 13 amino acids. The V end lost 8 bases, the J end lost 1 base, and 11 bases lay between the germline ends. In DNA, the CDR3 is TGTGCCAGCTCAGCTAGACCGAACACTGAAGCTTTCTTT. Translating it yields CASSARPNTEAFF.

For the CDR3, the DNA is TGTGCCAGCAACTACGGACAGAATAATGAAAAACTGTTTTTT. Translated, it gives CASNYGQNNEKLFF. This chain links TRBV6-6 with TRBJ1-4; a possible D gene is TRBD1 (6 bases). Germline V lookup: CDR1 MNHNY, CDR2 SVGAGI (reference sequence). Trimming took 7 bases from V and 4 from J, leaving 13 bases between them. The CDR3 runs 14 residues.

The rearrangement links TRBV7-9 to TRBJ2-3, with 13 bases lining up with TRBD2. J gave up 5 bases and V 4 bases, and 9 bases lay outside the gene matches. CDR1 and CDR2 (germline): SEHNR, FQNEAQ (reference sequence). The CDR3 spans 17 residues. CDR3 nucleotide sequence: TGTGCCAGCAGCTCAACTAGCGGGGGGGCAGTTGGAGATACGCAGTATTTT. Translating it yields CASSSTSGGAVGDTQYF.

The chain combines TRBV2 with TRBJ1-2; 9 positions agree with TRBD1. With V trimmed by 3 bases and J by 7 bases, 12 bases remained unmatched. The CDR3 spans 16 residues. Germline V lookup: CDR1 SNHLY, CDR2 FYNNEI. The CDR3 DNA sequence: TGTGCCAGCAGTGATAAACTCCCGGACAGGGGTGGTGGCTACACCTTC. This encodes CASSDKLPDRGGGYTF.

About this clone itself: An end of the junction differs from the germline gene, which may be a read error. V gene TRBV9 combines with J gene TRBJ2-7; 7 bases fit TRBD1. CDR3 length: 15 amino acids. CDR1 is SGDLS, CDR2 YYNGEE, per germline. The CDR3 bases are TGTGTCAGCAGCCTTTCTTATACAGGGGCCCACGAGCAGTACTTC. The encoded protein is CVSSLSYTGAHEQYF.

The chain links TRBV9 to TRBJ1-3, with D perhaps TRBD1 (5 bases). The CDR3 has 14 amino acids. Germline loops: CDR1 SGDLS, CDR2 YYNGEE. Trimming left V 7 bases short and J 3 bases short, with 14 bases between. The CDR3 loop reads CASAGRTNGNTIYF. In DNA form, the CDR3 reads TGTGCCAGCGCGGGGCGGACAAATGGAAACACCATATATTTT.

Written as DNA, the CDR3 is TGTGCCAGCAGCTTCCGGGACAGGGGTCTAAAAAACATTCAGTACTTC. Amino acid sequence: CASSFRDRGLKNIQYF. V usage is TRBV5-6 and J usage is TRBJ2-4; 10 bases fit TRBD1. The ends lost 2 bases at V and 4 bases at J; junction bases unmatched: 6. The CDR3 loop spans 16 amino acids. Germline CDR1 and CDR2: SGHDT and YYEEEE.

J is TRBJ2-2 and V is TRBV27; 12 bases fit TRBD2. The germline V gene has CDR1 MNHEY and CDR2 SMNVEV (reference sequence). Trimming cost V 3 bases and J 4 bases; bases outside gene matches: 9. This CDR3 has 18 amino acids. The chain's CDR3 is CASSFSLELAGGTGELFF. CDR3 in DNA: TGTGCCAGCAGTTTTTCTTTGGAACTAGCGGGGGGCACCGGGGAGCTGTTTTTT.

This rearrangement joins TRBV10-3 to TRBJ2-7; D unclear. Trimming stripped 0 bases from V and 0 bases from J, with 12 bases between. Germline V gene sequence: CDR1 ENHRY, CDR2 SYGVKD. The CDR3 consists of 16 residues. The CDR3 DNA reads as TGTGCCATCAGTGAGTCGCCAGCGAGTTTCTCCTACGAGCAGTACTTC. Translated: CAISESPASFSYEQYF.

This clone was seen more than once but under ten times. The V gene is TRBV7-9, the J gene TRBJ2-6; tentative D call: TRBD1 (7 bases). The CDR3 extends over 18 amino acids. Trimming took 2 bases from V and 0 from J, leaving 14 bases between them. Looked up from germline, CDR1 is SEHNR and CDR2 is FQNEAQ (reference sequence). The CDR3 reads CASSLQGGPYSGANVLTF. Here the CDR3 DNA reads TGTGCCAGCAGCTTACAGGGGGGCCCCTACTCTGGGGCCAACGTCCTGACTTTC.

The CDR3: CATSRDGTGGRSYEQYF. The CDR3 DNA reads TGTGCCACCAGCAGAGATGGGACAGGGGGCCGCTCCTACGAGCAGTACTTC. This sequence joins TRBV15 and TRBJ2-7; 12 bases align to TRBD1. Germline loops: CDR1 LNHNV, CDR2 YYDKDF (reference sequence). The ends lost 0 bases at V and 0 bases at J; junction bases unmatched: 3. The CDR3 spans 17 residues.

The rearrangement uses TRBV2 and TRBJ1-5; perhaps TRBD1 as D (6 bases). V gave up 2 bases and J gave up 1 base, with 9 bases separating them. The CDR3 length is 15 residues. Germline assignment: CDR1 SNHLY and CDR2 FYNNEI. The CDR3 sequence is CASSEQGTSNQPQHF. DNA for the CDR3: TGTGCCAGCAGTGAACAGGGGACGAGCAATCAGCCCCAGCATTTT.

V usage is TRBV6-5 and J usage is TRBJ2-7, with D perhaps TRBD1 (6 bases). Germline V lookup: CDR1 MNHEY, CDR2 SVGAGI. This CDR3 comprises 13 residues. Trimming cost V 5 bases and J 2 bases, with 10 bases left between them. Here the CDR3 DNA reads TGTGCCAGCAGTCGGACAGACCCCTACGAGCAGTACTTC. Its translation is CASSRTDPYEQYF.

This clone is a singleton in its sample. CDR3 residues: CASSLTARAKGSYNEQFF. The CDR3 DNA follows: TGTGCCAGCAGCTTAACTGCCCGGGCCAAGGGGTCCTACAATGAGCAGTTCTTC. The J gene is TRBJ2-1, the V gene TRBV7-3; tentative D call: TRBD1 (5 bases). This CDR3 region has 18 residues. Looked up from germline, CDR1 is SGHTA and CDR2 is FQGTGA. V was clipped by 0 bases and J by 1 base, with 16 bases between them.

This chain joins TRBV2 and TRBJ2-3; 9 positions agree with TRBD2. Germline CDR1 reads SNHLY; CDR2 reads FYNNEI. Trimming at V came to 6 bases and at J to 2 bases, leaving 6 bases not matched to a gene. The CDR3 has 15 residues. CDR3 DNA: TGTGCCAGCAGGGTAGCGGGGGAGAACACAGATACGCAGTATTTT. It is translated as CASRVAGENTDTQYF.

The chain recombines TRBV27 with TRBJ2-5; 8 bases align to TRBD2. CDR1 and CDR2 from the germline V gene are MNHEY and SMNVEV (reference sequence). The junction had 6 bases not matched to a gene; V was cut back by 6 bases and J by 3 bases. The CDR3 runs 14 residues. In nucleotides, the CDR3 is TGTGCCAGCAGGATGAAACTAGCGGAAGAGACCCAGTACTTC. Translation: CASRMKLAEETQYF.

This chain uses TRBV29-1 with TRBJ2-3; D ambiguous. Germline-derived CDR1 and CDR2 are SQVTM and ANQGSEA. The CDR3 sequence is 12 residues long. Deletions cut 6 bases from V and 8 bases from J, with 15 bases between. The CDR3 bases are TGCAGCGTAGACGACATTTCAAGTACGCAGTATTTT. It yields the protein CSVDDISSTQYF.

This clone was seen only once. The chain couples TRBV28 to TRBJ2-2, with D tentatively TRBD2 (6 bases). There are 12 residues in the CDR3. Trimming took 7 bases from V and 5 from J, leaving 8 bases between them. Germline loops: CDR1 MDHEN, CDR2 SYDVKM. Here the CDR3 DNA reads TGTGCCAGCACTCGGGGGACCGGGGAGCTGTTTTTT. Translated: CASTRGTGELFF.

The chain is built from TRBV5-4 and TRBJ1-1; D may be TRBD1 (5 bases). Looked up from germline, CDR1 is SGHNT and CDR2 is YYREEE (reference sequence). This CDR3 contains 13 residues. V was shortened by 4 bases and J by 1 base, with 8 bases between the two germline ends. The CDR3 region is CASSVQENTEAFF. The DNA of the CDR3 is TGTGCCAGCAGCGTACAGGAGAACACTGAAGCTTTCTTT. Combining the CDR3 with reference TRBV5-4 and TRBJ1-1 gives the whole variable domain ETGVTQSPTHLIKTRGQQVTLRCSSQSGHNTVSWYQQALGQGPQFIFQYYREEENGRGNFPPRFSGLQFPNYSSELNVNALELDDSALYLCASSVQENTEAFFGQGTRLTVV.

This chain uses TRBV7-6 with TRBJ2-7; D ambiguous. The germline CDR1 and CDR2 sequences are SGHVS and FNYEAQ. There are 11 residues in the CDR3. V was pared by 5 bases and J by 7 bases, with 9 bases between. CDR3 coding DNA: TGTGCCAGCAGCGCCTCGCAGGAGCAGTACTTC. As protein: CASSASQEQYF.

This clone was detected a few times. The chain couples TRBV5-4 to TRBJ2-1; no definite D call. Between the trimmed V and J ends, which lost 0 bases and 0 bases, there was a span of 7 bases. Germline V CDR1 and CDR2: SGHNT, YYREEE (reference sequence). The CDR3 contains 15 residues. The CDR3 loop reads CASSLDWSSYNEQFF. The CDR3 DNA sequence: TGTGCCAGCAGCTTGGACTGGAGCTCCTACAATGAGCAGTTCTTC.